This entry features one TCR beta chain sequence. The sample contains more than one DNA sequence encoding this CDR3. Germline values: CDR1 SEHNR, CDR2 FQNEAQ (reference sequence). This CDR3 is 15 amino acids long. Germline trimming cut 1 base from V and 0 bases from J; bases unmatched to any gene: 3. This record comes from a study of blood T cell repertoires in COVID-19. Per the original methods: How many nucleated cells were present was estimated from reference gene primer amplification. Only in-frame clones appear in the TCRdb table, and some are missing; sequencing was by immunoSEQ multiplex PCR. V, J and clone size reflect that table, while D and trimming were determined from the DNA. The table has over 300,000 clones, approximately 85% seen once.

This receptor was taken from a human donor in a cohort sampled during active COVID-19. The genes are TRBV7-9 and TRBJ2-7; 7 bases align to TRBD1. The sequenced sample consisted of peripheral blood. The CDR3 loop is CASSLGRGSSYEQYF. As DNA, the CDR3 is TGTGCCAGCAGCTTAGGCAGGGGGTCCTCCTACGAGCAGTACTTC.